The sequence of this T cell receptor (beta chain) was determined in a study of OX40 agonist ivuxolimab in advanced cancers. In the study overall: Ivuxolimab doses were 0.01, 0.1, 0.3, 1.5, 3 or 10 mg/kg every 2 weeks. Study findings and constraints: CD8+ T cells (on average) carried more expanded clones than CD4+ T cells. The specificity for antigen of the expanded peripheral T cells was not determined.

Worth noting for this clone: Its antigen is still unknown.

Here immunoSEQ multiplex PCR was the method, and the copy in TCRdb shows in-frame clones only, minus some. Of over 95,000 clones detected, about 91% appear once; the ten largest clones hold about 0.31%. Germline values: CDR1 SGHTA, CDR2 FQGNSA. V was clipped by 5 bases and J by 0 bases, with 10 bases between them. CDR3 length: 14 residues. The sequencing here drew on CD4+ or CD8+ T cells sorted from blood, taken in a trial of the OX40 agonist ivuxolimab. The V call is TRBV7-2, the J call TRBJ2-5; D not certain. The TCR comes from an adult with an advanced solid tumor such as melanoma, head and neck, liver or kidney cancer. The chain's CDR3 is CASSRGSYQETQYF. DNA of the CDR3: TGTGCCAGCAGCCGTGGATCGTACCAAGAGACCCAGTACTTC. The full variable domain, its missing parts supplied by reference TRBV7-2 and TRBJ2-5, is GAGVSQSPSNKVTEKGKDVELRCDPISGHTALYWYRQSLGQGLEFLIYFQGNSAPDKSGLPSDRFSAERTGGSVSTLTIQRTQQEDSAVYLCASSRGSYQETQYFGPGTRLLVL.